The rows below give T cell receptor beta chains drawn from one sample of a study of blood T cell repertoires in COVID-19. Using immunoSEQ multiplex PCR, the repertoire was profiled, and TCRdb retains in-frame clones only, with some absent. Of approximately 240,000 clones listed, roughly 80% are singletons. Source material: peripheral blood. The source is a woman of 80 years or more with active or convalescent COVID-19. CDR3s include the opening cysteine and the closing phenylalanine or tryptophan. The D gene is left open where the match is weak. For some rows the clone size is stated as once, few or many, or as a class when expanded; others skip it.

D,length,J,V,size,CDR3,DNA
-,15,TRBJ1-3,TRBV5-1,-,CASSFDTLPGNTIYF,TGCGCCAGCAGCTTCGACACATTACCTGGAAACACCATATATTTT
TRBD1,15,TRBJ1-4,TRBV24-1,-,CATSDSTGGKEKLFF,TGTGCCACCAGTGACTCGACAGGGGGCAAGGAAAAACTGTTTTTT
TRBD1,15,TRBJ1-2,TRBV5-1,-,CASSLGDSDSYGYTF,TGCGCCAGCAGCTTGGGGGACAGTGATTCCTATGGCTACACCTTC
TRBD2,13,TRBJ2-1,TRBV5-1,-,CASSLETGTREFF,TGCGCCAGCAGCTTAGAAACCGGGACTAGAGAGTTCTTC
-,15,TRBJ1-5,TRBV5-3,-,CARSDRQERNQPQHF,TGTGCCAGAAGCGATCGACAGGAGAGGAATCAGCCCCAGCATTTT
-,16,TRBJ2-1,TRBV9,-,CASSVSEGSSYNEQFF,TGTGCCAGCAGCGTAAGCGAGGGTAGCTCCTACAATGAGCAGTTCTTC
-,14,TRBJ1-6,TRBV7-9,-,CASSLGQAVSPLHF,TGTGCCAGCAGCTTAGGACAGGCAGTTTCACCCCTCCACTTT
TRBD1,13,TRBJ2-2,TRBV5-1,-,CAGRTGATGELFF,TGCGCCGGACGGACAGGGGCCACCGGGGAGCTGTTTTTT
TRBD1,12,TRBJ1-1,TRBV28,few,CASSFLGQQAFF,TGTGCCAGCAGTTTTCTGGGACAGCAAGCTTTCTTT
TRBD1,15,TRBJ1-3,TRBV5-1,-,CASSASTGTGNTIYF,TGCGCCAGCAGCGCATCGACAGGGACTGGAAACACCATATATTTT
TRBD2,16,TRBJ2-1,TRBV3-1/TRBV3-2,-,CASSHARGSSYNEQFF,TGTGCCAGCAGCCACGCCCGCGGGAGCTCCTACAATGAGCAGTTCTTC
-,15,TRBJ1-1,TRBV6-5,-,CASKYDFRGNTEAFF,TGTGCCAGCAAATATGACTTCAGGGGGAACACTGAAGCTTTCTTT
TRBD1,18,TRBJ1-6,TRBV5-6,-,CASSPQWEQGRFNSPLHF,TGTGCCAGCAGCCCTCAGTGGGAACAGGGGAGGTTCAATTCACCCCTCCACTTT
TRBD1,14,TRBJ1-1,TRBV6-5,-,CATRRTGLGTEAFF,TGTGCCACCCGCAGGACAGGTTTGGGGACTGAAGCTTTCTTT
-,14,TRBJ2-7,TRBV6-5,-,CASKGRRSIYEQYF,TGTGCCAGCAAGGGGAGGAGGAGCATTTACGAGCAGTACTTC
-,14,TRBJ1-2,TRBV24-1,-,CATSDRTVPEGYTF,TGTGCCACCAGTGACCGGACAGTCCCTGAGGGCTACACCTTC
TRBD2,16,TRBJ2-3,TRBV5-1,-,CASSSGGTSFQVTQYF,TGCGCCAGCAGCTCCGGGGGGACTTCATTTCAGGTTACGCAGTATTTT
TRBD1,14,TRBJ1-2,TRBV6-1,-,CASSEPGTGYGYTF,TGTGCCAGCAGTGAACCCGGGACAGGGTATGGCTACACCTTC
-,13,TRBJ1-1,TRBV29-1,once,CSVATAMNTEAFF,TGCAGCGTTGCGACAGCCATGAACACTGAAGCTTTCTTT
-,19,TRBJ1-3,TRBV5-8,-,CASSLHGLYAGRPGNTIYF,TGTGCCAGCAGCTTGCACGGACTTTACGCGGGGAGGCCTGGAAACACCATATATTTT
TRBD1,13,TRBJ1-2,TRBV27,-,CASSNRDSRGYTF,TGTGCCAGCAGCAACCGGGACAGCAGGGGCTACACCTTC
-,15,TRBJ2-1,TRBV18,-,CASSRSGPSYNEQFF,TGTGCCAGCTCACGGAGCGGGCCCTCCTACAATGAGCAGTTCTTC
TRBD1,15,TRBJ2-7,TRBV19,-,CASSLAQQGAYEQYF,TGTGCCAGTAGCCTTGCTCAACAGGGGGCTTACGAGCAGTACTTC
TRBD2,17,TRBJ2-3,TRBV7-9,-,CASTIGLAQTSTDTQYF,TGTGCCAGCACCATAGGACTAGCTCAGACTAGCACAGATACGCAGTATTTT
-,15,TRBJ2-2,TRBV10-3,-,CAISGGQQNTGELFF,TGTGCCATCAGTGGAGGACAGCAGAACACCGGGGAGCTGTTTTTT
-,12,TRBJ1-2,TRBV18,-,CASSPAGIGYTF,TGTGCCAGCTCACCAGCAGGGATCGGCTACACCTTC
-,12,TRBJ1-1,TRBV28,-,CASSLVADWAFF,TGTGCCAGCAGTTTAGTCGCCGACTGGGCTTTCTTT
-,15,TRBJ1-2,TRBV6-5,-,CASSPGTQIFKGYTF,TGTGCCAGCAGTCCCGGGACTCAAATATTTAAGGGCTACACCTTC
-,14,TRBJ1-6,TRBV19,-,CASSMRGNNSPLHF,TGTGCCAGTAGTATGAGGGGGAATAATTCACCCCTCCACTTT
TRBD1,16,TRBJ1-4,TRBV5-1,-,CASSFGQGATNEKLFF,TGCGCCAGCAGCTTTGGACAGGGGGCCACTAATGAAAAACTGTTTTTT
-,15,TRBJ2-5,TRBV2,-,CASSPSTRGRETQYF,TGTGCCAGCAGTCCCTCTACAAGAGGGAGGGAGACCCAGTACTTC
-,13,TRBJ1-1,TRBV5-1,-,CASSLRENTEAFF,TGCGCCAGCAGCCTGAGGGAGAACACTGAAGCTTTCTTT
TRBD1,15,TRBJ2-7,TRBV19,-,CASSPDRVPSDEQYF,TGTGCCAGTAGCCCGGACAGGGTGCCATCCGACGAGCAGTACTTC
TRBD2,16,TRBJ2-2,TRBV6-2/TRBV6-3,-,CASSYRLAGEAGELFF,TGTGCCAGCAGTTACAGACTAGCGGGAGAGGCCGGGGAGCTGTTTTTT
-,13,TRBJ1-1,TRBV20-1,-,CSASSGARTEAFF,TGCAGTGCTAGTTCAGGGGCGAGGACTGAAGCTTTCTTT
-,15,TRBJ1-1,TRBV18,-,CASSLAGSANTEAFF,TGTGCCAGCTCACTTGCCGGGTCCGCGAACACTGAAGCTTTCTTT
TRBD2,15,TRBJ2-5,TRBV18,-,CASSPGLAGVETQYF,TGTGCCAGCTCACCGGGACTAGCGGGGGTTGAGACCCAGTACTTC
TRBD2,14,TRBJ2-7,TRBV28,-,CASSLSGRSYEQYF,TGTGCCAGCAGTTTAAGCGGGAGGTCCTACGAGCAGTACTTC
TRBD1,15,TRBJ2-5,TRBV23-1,-,CASSQTDRGGETQYF,TGCGCCAGCAGTCAGACTGACAGGGGGGGAGAGACCCAGTACTTC
-,13,TRBJ1-1,TRBV20-1,-,CSASDGGDTEAFF,TGCAGTGCTAGTGACGGGGGGGACACTGAAGCTTTCTTT
-,13,TRBJ2-7,TRBV14,-,CASSLTTGLEQYF,TGTGCCAGCAGCCTAACAACAGGGCTCGAGCAGTACTTC